This TCR beta chain comes out of a study of CD8 T cells in Susac syndrome. Sequencing targeted TCR beta in T cells from blood (CD8+ and CD4+). While serving as controls, healthy donors were matched for age and sex. Purification of the CD8+ and CD4+ T cells relied on negative isolation, and TEMRA cells underwent FACS enrichment. Random hexamers were used to reverse transcribe the RNA input (roughly 0.5 to 1 ug). The method of amplification for TCR beta CDR3 was immunoSEQ multiplex PCR, covering 54 Vbeta and 13 Jbeta. TCRdb used MiXCR to reprocess the immunoSEQ multiplex PCR reads, holding one entry per CDR3 protein. The sample carries over 100,000 distinct CDR3 sequences, around nine tenths recorded once. The germline gives CDR1 MNHNS, CDR2 SASEGT. The CDR3 sequence is 15 residues long. V was pared by 6 bases and J by 3 bases, with 10 bases of the junction left unmatched. This clonotype was seen only once.

The gene calls are TRBV6-1 and TRBJ1-2, with TRBD1 matching 7 bases. The TCR was taken from a human donor in good health. The sequenced material came from CD4+ T cells from PBMCs. CDR3 DNA: TGTGCCAGCAGGGGAGGCAATACAGGGGACTATGGCTACACCTTC. Its protein product is CASRGGNTGDYGYTF.